Listed below are T cell receptor beta chains from one sample, sequenced in a study of shared clonotypes between healthy human individuals. The data were produced by immunoSEQ multiplex PCR, yet TCRdb's version contains in-frame clones alone and is incomplete. Seen here are roughly 680,000 clones, 55% to 75% observed once, and the top ten hold less than 2%. The sequencing input was memory CD4+ T cells sorted from blood. The receptor source for this set is a woman aged 25 to 39 in good health. CDR3s leave out the opening cysteine and the closing phenylalanine or tryptophan.

len: 14
v_gene: TRBV7-8
CDR3aa: ASSLVSRDKRNEQF

len: 12
v_gene: TRBV2
CDR3aa: ASSERGSNYGYT

len: 18
v_gene: TRBV5-1
CDR3aa: ASSFTYDPLAGTGSYEQY

len: 13
v_gene: TRBV19
CDR3aa: ASSIDLGLNTEAF

len: 12
v_gene: TRBV11-2
CDR3aa: ASSPRGAIDEQY

len: 12
v_gene: TRBV28
CDR3aa: ASSITGGGQPQH

len: 14
v_gene: TRBV4-1
CDR3aa: ASSQPRSRANEKLF

len: 11
v_gene: TRBV6-4
CDR3aa: ASSTTEGGEQF

len: 13
v_gene: TRBV27
CDR3aa: ASSLTYDSTDTQY

len: 11
v_gene: TRBV6-1
CDR3aa: ASEQARYTEAF

len: 11
v_gene: TRBV6-5
CDR3aa: ASRSRGLTEAF

len: 10
v_gene: TRBV7-2
CDR3aa: ASSSADQPQH

len: 14
v_gene: TRBV5-6
CDR3aa: ASTRSTGGKDEKLF

len: 13
v_gene: TRBV6-1
CDR3aa: ASSEVGATNEKLF

len: 13
v_gene: TRBV18
CDR3aa: ASSPTLAGTDTQY

len: 11
v_gene: TRBV30
CDR3aa: AWRTSGSYEQY

len: 15
v_gene: TRBV28
CDR3aa: ASTPRSWTGVNQPQH

len: 11
v_gene: TRBV7-9
CDR3aa: ASSLNHGNTIY

len: 11
v_gene: TRBV19
CDR3aa: ASSIFTGNTIY

len: 13
v_gene: TRBV18
CDR3aa: ASSPDDRGNYGYT

len: 13
v_gene: TRBV28
CDR3aa: ASVTGGYRNQPQH

len: 12
v_gene: TRBV6-1
CDR3aa: ASSGQLITGELF

len: 14
v_gene: TRBV11-3
CDR3aa: ASSPARTANTGELF

len: 8
v_gene: TRBV30
CDR3aa: AWSTSTQY

len: 14
v_gene: TRBV5-1
CDR3aa: ASSLGGTRFTDTQY

len: 13
v_gene: TRBV19
CDR3aa: ATDAGTGVHNEQF